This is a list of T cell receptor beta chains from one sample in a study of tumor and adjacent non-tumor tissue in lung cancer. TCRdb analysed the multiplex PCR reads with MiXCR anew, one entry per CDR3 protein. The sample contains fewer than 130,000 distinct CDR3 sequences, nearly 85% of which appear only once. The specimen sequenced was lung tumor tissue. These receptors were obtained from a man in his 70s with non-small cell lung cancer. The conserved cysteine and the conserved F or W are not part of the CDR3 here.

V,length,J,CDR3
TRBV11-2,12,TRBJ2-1,ASNLVRQYNEQF
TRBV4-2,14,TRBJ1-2,ASSPNGTDILYGYT
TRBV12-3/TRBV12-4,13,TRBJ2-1,ASSFLGRSYNEQL
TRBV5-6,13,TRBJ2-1,ASSFRRGFYNGQF
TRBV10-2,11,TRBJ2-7,TSSETSGYEQY
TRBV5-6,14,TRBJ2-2,ASSFGTGNSGGGLF
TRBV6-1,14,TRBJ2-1,ASTLRGGTGSNEQF
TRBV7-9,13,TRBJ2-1,ASSPRLDSYNEQF
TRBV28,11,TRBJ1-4,TSARELQEKLF
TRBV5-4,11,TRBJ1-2,AGSLDVNYGYT
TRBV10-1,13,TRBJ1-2,VSSESTSQPYGYT
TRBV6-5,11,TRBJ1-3,ASILDSGNTIY
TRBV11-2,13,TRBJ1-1,ASSLPVTGITEAF
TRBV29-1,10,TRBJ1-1,NVGRGDTETF